The source of this TCR beta chain is a study of beta chain features in type 1 diabetes. General study points: TCRB CDR3s were moderately but significantly shorter in Type 1 diabetes patients in all four CD4+ subsets.

This clone was picked up a small number of times. Its antigen is currently unknown. The CDR3 is 15 residues long. V was shortened by 4 bases and J by 3 bases, with 15 bases between the two germline ends. Germline CDR1 MDHEN, CDR2 SYDVKM. The whole isolated RNA underwent reverse transcription, so sequencing captured expressed TCRB transcripts. Some clones are missing from TCRdb's copy, which holds only in-frame ones; the method was immunoSEQ multiplex PCR. The sample has 250,000 to 300,000 clones; around 24% are singletons. This TCR came from a woman aged 25-40 years with type 1 diabetes. The genes are TRBV28 and TRBJ2-5; D gene uncertain. Sequenced material: naive CD4+ T cells from blood. The CDR3 nucleotides read TGTGCCAGCAGTTCTACCCTGGGCATCAAAGAGACCCAGTACTTC. This gives the protein CASSSTLGIKETQYF.